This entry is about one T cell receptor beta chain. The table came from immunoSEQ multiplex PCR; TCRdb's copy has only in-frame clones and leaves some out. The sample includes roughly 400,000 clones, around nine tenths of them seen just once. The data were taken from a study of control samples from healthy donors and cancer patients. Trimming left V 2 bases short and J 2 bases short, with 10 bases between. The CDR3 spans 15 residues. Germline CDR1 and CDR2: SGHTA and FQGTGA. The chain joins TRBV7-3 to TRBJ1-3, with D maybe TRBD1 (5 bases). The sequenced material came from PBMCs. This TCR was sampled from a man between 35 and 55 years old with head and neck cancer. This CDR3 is CASSLSGGTGNTIYF. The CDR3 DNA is TGTGCCAGCAGCTTATCTGGGGGAACTGGAAACACCATATATTTT.